These T cell receptor beta chains were read from a single sample in a study of CD8 T cells in Susac syndrome. In TCRdb, the immunoSEQ multiplex PCR reads were re-called with MiXCR into one record per CDR3 protein. This sample carries roughly 180,000 distinct CDR3 sequences, less than 95% of them seen once, and the ten largest clones take 0.1%. The sample was CD4+ T cells from PBMCs. Every receptor here comes from a human donor in good health. Each CDR3 is given with its conserved first and last residue. The D gene is left open where the match is weak. Some rows mark clone size as missing; the rest say once, few, many or name a class of expanded clone.

-	-	TRBV7-2	TRBJ2-5	CASSLLSVEETQYF	TGTGCCAGCAGCTTATTGTCTGTCGAAGAGACCCAGTACTTC
-	-	TRBV7-9	TRBJ2-7	CASSLTFYEQYF	TGTGCCAGCAGCTTAACGTTCTACGAGCAGTACTTC
-	-	TRBV7-8	TRBJ2-1	CASSLVRGEQFF	TGTGCCAGCAGCTTAGTGAGGGGTGAGCAGTTCTTC
-	-	TRBV29-1	TRBJ1-1	CSVQRSENAEAFF	TGCAGCGTCCAAAGGTCCGAGAACGCTGAAGCTTTCTTT
-	-	TRBV29-1	TRBJ1-1	CSVVDGRAFF	TGCAGCGTTGTCGACGGGAGGGCTTTCTTT
-	-	TRBV28	TRBJ2-2	CASSSGNTGELFF	TGTGCCAGCAGTTCCGGGAACACCGGGGAGCTGTTTTTT
-	-	TRBV28	TRBJ2-3	CASLISSTDTQYF	TGTGCCAGCCTCATATCTAGCACAGATACGCAGTATTTT
-	-	TRBV7-2	TRBJ2-3	CASSPNAADTQYF	TGTGCCAGCAGCCCCAATGCTGCAGATACGCAGTATTTT
few	-	TRBV6-2/TRBV6-3	TRBJ2-5	CASSYREETQYF	TGTGCCAGCAGTTACAGGGAGGAGACCCAGTACTTC
-	-	TRBV12-3/TRBV12-4	TRBJ2-7	CASSRDTERYEQYF	TGTGCCAGCAGCCGGGACACGGAGCGCTACGAGCAGTACTTC
-	-	TRBV5-4	TRBJ2-1	CASSLSSVSYNEQFF	TGTGCCAGCAGCTTGTCTAGCGTCTCCTACAATGAGCAGTTCTTC
once	-	TRBV29-1	TRBJ1-1	CSVTVTGGDTEAFF	TGCAGCGTTACCGTGACAGGAGGTGACACTGAAGCTTTCTTT
-	TRBD1	TRBV19	TRBJ2-2	CASILSGTGDTGELFF	TGTGCCAGTATTCTTTCCGGGACAGGGGATACCGGGGAGCTGTTTTTT
-	-	TRBV30	TRBJ1-1	CAWKYGLNTEAFF	TGTGCCTGGAAGTACGGCCTGAACACTGAAGCTTTCTTT
-	-	TRBV7-6	TRBJ2-1	CASSPSRAGNEQFF	TGTGCCAGCAGCCCAAGCAGGGCTGGCAATGAGCAGTTCTTC
-	-	TRBV30	TRBJ2-1	CAWTKTSLAYNEQFF	TGTGCCTGGACCAAGACTTCGTTGGCCTACAATGAGCAGTTCTTC
-	-	TRBV21-1	TRBJ1-5	CASSKGTDSNQPQHF	TGTGCCAGCAGCAAAGGAACGGATAGCAATCAGCCCCAGCATTTT
-	-	TRBV28	TRBJ1-2	CASSLDPYGYTF	TGTGCCAGCAGTTTAGACCCCTATGGCTACACCTTC
-	TRBD1	TRBV20-1	TRBJ1-5	CSARLWTGSQPQHF	TGCAGTGCTAGATTGTGGACAGGGAGTCAGCCCCAGCATTTT
-	-	TRBV19	TRBJ1-5	CASSMGATGLQPQHF	TGTGCCAGTAGTATGGGGGCTACAGGGTTACAGCCCCAGCATTTT